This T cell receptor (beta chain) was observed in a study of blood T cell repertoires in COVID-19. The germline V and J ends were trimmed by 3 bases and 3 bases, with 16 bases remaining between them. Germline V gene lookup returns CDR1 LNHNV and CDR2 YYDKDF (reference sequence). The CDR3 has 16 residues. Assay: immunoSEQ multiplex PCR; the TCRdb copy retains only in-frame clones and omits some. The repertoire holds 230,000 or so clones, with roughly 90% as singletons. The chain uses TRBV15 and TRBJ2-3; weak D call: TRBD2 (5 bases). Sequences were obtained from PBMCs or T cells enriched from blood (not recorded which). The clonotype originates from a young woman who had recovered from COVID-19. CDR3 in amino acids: CATSRVSFSATDTQYF. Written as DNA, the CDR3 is TGTGCCACCAGCAGGGTTTCATTTAGCGCGACAGATACGCAGTATTTT.